The 28 T cell receptor beta chains below all came from one sample that was sequenced in a study of metastatic and nonmetastatic thyroid tumors. TCRdb reanalyzed the PCR reads with MiXCR. The table lists around 28,000 clones, under 20% of them singletons. No patient received treatment before thyroid surgery. Sequencing was performed on blood. These receptors were obtained from a female donor with papillary thyroid cancer or a benign thyroid nodule (not recorded which). Some clones in this sample may be carry-over from other donors' samples.

As to this clone: One end of the junction does not line up with germline, which may come from a read error. V and J are TRBV18 and TRBJ1-2; D possibly corresponds to TRBD1 (6 bases). Germline CDR1 and CDR2: KGHSH and LQKENI. The CDR3 length is 14 residues. The CDR3 region has the DNA TGTGCCAGCTCCACGCCAGGGGAGCTATATGGCCACACCTTC. It is translated as CASSTPGELYGHTF.

The CDR3 DNA follows: TGTGCCAGCACCAGGCGACAGGGAACAGATAAGCAGCATTTT. Amino acids: CASTRRQGTDKQHF. The J gene is TRBJ2-3, the V gene TRBV6-1, with 7 bases lining up with TRBD1. The J call may not be correct, given that the DNA end is closer to TRBJ1-5. Germline CDR1 MNHNS, CDR2 SASEGT. The CDR3 extends over 14 amino acids.

Ten or more counts support this clone. This chain uses TRBV20-1 with TRBJ2-2; possibly TRBD2 for D (5 bases). The ends were cut back, 2 bases at V and 5 bases at J, with 18 bases in the middle. CDR3 length: 16 amino acids. Germline CDR1 is DFQATT and CDR2 is SNEGSKA (reference sequence). CDR3 in DNA: TGCAGTGCTAGATCCCCGGGAACAGCTCTAACCGGGGAGCTGTTTTTT. Translating gives CSARSPGTALTGELFF.

This clone was recorded a few times. This may arise from a read error, as a much more abundant clone is one base away. The chain employs TRBV20-1 and TRBJ1-1, with D maybe TRBD1 (5 bases). The CDR3 is 12 amino acids. Germline V gives CDR1 DFQATT, CDR2 SNEGSKA (reference sequence). Trimming cost V 7 bases and J 1 base, with 10 bases left between them. The CDR3 coding sequence is TGCAGTGTCGGGGGACGGAACACTGAAGCTTTCTTT. Translation: CSVGGRNTEAFF.

This clone showed up many times. The J gene is TRBJ2-1, the V gene TRBV9; 11 nucleotides align to TRBD1. The V and J ends lost 4 bases and 8 bases, in that order; junction bases with no gene match: 8. CDR1 and CDR2 from the germline V gene are SGDLS and YYNGEE. This CDR3 is 15 amino acids long. The CDR3 loop is CASSPRTGGRDEQFF. The CDR3 DNA reads as TGTGCCAGCAGCCCAAGGACAGGGGGCAGGGATGAGCAGTTCTTC.

The rearrangement links TRBV11-2 to TRBJ2-1; TRBD2 matches at 9 bases. CDR3 length: 16 residues. After removal of 5 bases from V and 7 bases from J, the junction contained 12 bases not matched to a gene. The germline CDR1 and CDR2 sequences are SGHAT and FQNNGV. CDR3 sequence: CASSRLSGGRGNEQFF. The CDR3 bases are TGTGCCAGCAGCCGACTAAGCGGGGGGCGGGGAAATGAGCAGTTCTTC.

This clone is medium-sized (0.01 to 0.1%) within its sample. The gene calls are TRBV28 and TRBJ1-6; TRBD1 matches at 7 bases. This CDR3 is built from 14 residues. CDR1 and CDR2 (germline): MDHEN, SYDVKM. Trimming cost V 7 bases and J 3 bases; bases outside gene matches: 3. CDR3 in DNA: TGTGCCAGCAAAACAGGGGACTATAATTCACCCCTCCACTTT. This translates into CASKTGDYNSPLHF.

The rearrangement links TRBV6-2 or TRBV6-3 to TRBJ2-4; no reliable D call. Between the trimmed V and J ends, which lost 7 bases and 0 bases, there was a span of 34 bases. CDR3 size: 22 residues. CDR1 and CDR2 (germline): MNHEY, SVGEGT. CDR3 in amino acids: CASKGHAARSISPIRAKNIQYF. DNA of the CDR3: TGTGCCAGCAAAGGGCACGCAGCCCGATCCATCTCTCCGATCCGAGCCAAAAACATTCAGTACTTC.

This clone appeared a few times. Lacking the conserved final phenylalanine or tryptophan, this CDR3 likely reflects a read error. No DNA is shown, since the ends of the CDR3 on it are uncertain; the CDR3 is the one TCRdb lists. The chain joins TRBV6-2 or TRBV6-3 to TRBJ2-5; the table gives TRBD2 as D, unverified against the DNA. CDR1 and CDR2 (germline): MNHEY, SVGEGT. The CDR3 extends over 15 residues, inclusive of both ends. The CDR3 spells CASSYIASGGETLYS.

This clone has a count of ten or more. The rearrangement joins TRBV5-1 to TRBJ1-2; tentative D call: TRBD1 (6 bases). From germline, CDR1 is SGHRS and CDR2 YFSETQ. This CDR3 spans 13 amino acids. The ends were cut back, 4 bases at V and 8 bases at J, with 15 bases in the middle. The CDR3 spells CASSAGTIFGYTF. For the CDR3, the DNA is TGCGCCAGCAGCGCCGGGACAATATTCGGCTACACCTTC.

This clone showed up many times. V and J are TRBV10-3 and TRBJ1-3, with 8 bases that match TRBD1. With 10 bases clipped from V and 0 bases from J, the junction kept 8 bases outside the gene matches. CDR3 length equals 15 residues. Germline loops: CDR1 ENHRY, CDR2 SYGVKD. This CDR3 reads CATGGQVDSGNTIYF. DNA of the CDR3: TGTGCCACGGGGGGACAGGTGGACTCTGGAAACACCATATATTTT.

In this sample, this clone turned up many times. The chain carries TRBV18 and TRBJ1-5, with 9 nucleotides matching TRBD1. CDR1 is KGHSH, CDR2 LQKENI, per germline. V gave up 6 bases and J gave up 6 bases; unmatched junction bases: 12. The CDR3 covers 16 residues. The CDR3 nucleotides read TGTGCCAGCTCTCACGGGACAGGGCCCGTGGGTCAGCCCCAGCATTTT. Protein sequence: CASSHGTGPVGQPQHF.

At least ten counts were recorded for this clone. This rearrangement joins TRBV18 to TRBJ2-3; possibly TRBD1 for D (6 bases). This CDR3 has 15 amino acids. The V end lost 4 bases, the J end lost 2 bases, and 13 bases lay between the germline ends. Germline CDR1 is KGHSH and CDR2 is LQKENI. This chain's CDR3 is CASSQTDSVTDTQYF. The DNA for the CDR3 is TGTGCCAGCTCACAAACGGACAGCGTCACAGATACGCAGTATTTT.

Many counts were recorded for this clone. CDR3 residues: CATSQGALNTEAFF. DNA of the CDR3: TGTGCCACTTCACAGGGGGCGTTGAACACTGAAGCTTTCTTT. V gene TRBV10-3 combines with J gene TRBJ1-1; TRBD1 matches at 9 bases. V lost 10 bases to trimming and J lost 0 bases; unmatched junction nucleotides: 6. The CDR3 is 14 residues long. Germline CDR1 and CDR2: ENHRY and SYGVKD.

A word on this clone: One end of the junction is discordant with germline, which a read error may explain. The chain is built from TRBV7-9 and TRBJ1-5; no clear D. The CDR3 length is 15 residues. Germline V CDR1 and CDR2: SEHNR, FQNEAQ (reference sequence). CDR3 residues: CASGLAGKVDQPQHF. CDR3 coding DNA: TGTGCCAGCGGCTTAGCGGGGAAAGTGGATCAGCCCCAGCATTTT.

This clone was counted at least ten times. Likely a read error: the CDR3 ends without its conserved phenylalanine or tryptophan. The chain couples TRBV12-3 or TRBV12-4 to TRBJ2-1; TRBD2 might be the D (5 bases). The CDR3 consists of 15 residues. The germline V and J ends were trimmed by 3 bases and 9 bases, with 18 bases remaining between them. Here the CDR3 reads CASSFGDSQGSEQFS. The CDR3 region has the DNA TGTGCCAGCAGTTTTGGAGACTCCCAAGGGAGTGAGCAGTTCTCC.

This clone was counted ten times or more. The V and J genes are TRBV19 and TRBJ1-1, with a weak D call TRBD1 (5 bases). This CDR3 has 14 residues. Germline V gene sequence: CDR1 LNHDA, CDR2 SQIVND (reference sequence). With 4 bases removed from V and 1 base from J, the gap between germline ends came to 10 bases. CDR3 in amino acids: CASSTTTENTEAFF. The CDR3 region has the DNA TGTGCCAGTAGTACCACGACAGAGAACACTGAAGCTTTCTTT.

By frequency in the sample, this clone is medium-sized (0.01 to 0.1%). The rearrangement links TRBV6-1 to TRBJ1-3; D unclear. V gave up 7 bases and J gave up 3 bases, with 13 bases separating them. The V gene's germline CDR1 is MNHNS and CDR2 SASEGT. The CDR3 covers 14 residues. The CDR3 region is CASTSPAGGNTIYF. The CDR3 DNA follows: TGTGCCAGCACATCTCCTGCTGGTGGAAACACCATATATTTT.

The chain joins TRBV28 to TRBJ2-5; weak D call: TRBD1 (6 bases). CDR1 and CDR2 (germline): MDHEN, SYDVKM. Trimming cost V 3 bases and J 5 bases, with 19 bases left between them. The CDR3 has 16 amino acids. The CDR3 protein is CASSFVGAGVGETQYF. CDR3 DNA sequence: TGTGCCAGCAGTTTTGTGGGGGCAGGGGTTGGGGAGACCCAGTACTTC.

This chain links TRBV24-1 with TRBJ1-2; D is perhaps TRBD1 (5 bases). Per the germline V gene, CDR1 is KGHDR and CDR2 is SFDVKD. The CDR3 has 17 amino acids. Trimming removed 6 bases at V and 7 bases at J, with 26 bases between. The CDR3 DNA follows: TGTGCCACCAGTCTTGGGGCAGTGGGCGCCTTCGGGTCTGGCTACACCTTC. This encodes CATSLGAVGAFGSGYTF.

As for this clone: The junction does not match germline at one end; this may be a read error. This chain links TRBV12-3 or TRBV12-4 with TRBJ2-7, with 7 bases identical to TRBD1. This CDR3 is built from 10 residues. The CDR3 protein is CASSLTGAHF. The CDR3 coding sequence is TGTGCCAGCAGTTTAACAGGGGCTCATTTC.

The CDR3: CASSSAVTTGELFF. The CDR3 nucleotides are TGTGCCAGCAGTTCAGCGGTGACGACCGGGGAGCTGTTTTTT. This chain links TRBV6-1 with TRBJ2-2, with a weak D call TRBD2 (5 bases). The length of the CDR3 is 14 residues. Germline V gives CDR1 MNHNS, CDR2 SASEGT. The V end lost 5 bases, the J end lost 5 bases, and 12 bases lay between the germline ends.

This sequence joins TRBV4-3 and TRBJ2-7; D might be TRBD2 (6 bases). V was trimmed by 0 bases and J by 6 bases, leaving 12 bases between them. Germline values: CDR1 LGHNA, CDR2 YSLEER. There are 14 residues in the CDR3. The CDR3 DNA follows: TGCGCCAGCAGCCAAGAACGGGGGTACTCCGAGCAGTACTTC. It encodes CASSQERGYSEQYF.

This clone was seen many times. The chain employs TRBV5-1 and TRBJ2-5; 10 bases align to TRBD2. V was clipped by 0 bases and J by 1 base; unmatched bases: 6. Germline CDR1 is SGHRS and CDR2 is YFSETQ. CDR3 size: 17 residues. This CDR3 reads CASSLAGLAGGQETQYF. In nucleotides, the CDR3 is TGCGCCAGCAGCTTGGCCGGGTTAGCGGGAGGCCAAGAGACCCAGTACTTC.

The table lists this clone with many counts. V and J are TRBV12-3 or TRBV12-4 and TRBJ1-5; D may be TRBD1 (6 bases). Trimming removed 2 bases from V and 11 bases from J, with 13 bases in between. The CDR3 runs 13 residues. The CDR3 loop reads CASSLSLAGAQHF. DNA of the CDR3: TGTGCCAGCAGTTTATCCCTGGCAGGGGCCCAGCATTTT.

This clone was recorded at least ten times. The chain recombines TRBV12-3 or TRBV12-4 with TRBJ2-1; D possibly corresponds to TRBD1 (6 bases). V was cut by 3 bases and J by 9 bases, with 18 bases left in between. This CDR3 comprises 15 residues. The CDR3 protein is CASSLDPGHHGEQFF. The CDR3 nucleotides are TGTGCCAGCAGTTTGGACCCGGGACATCACGGTGAGCAGTTCTTC.

To note about this clone: Sequence at one end of the junction differs from germline and may be a read error. The chain employs TRBV27 and TRBJ1-1, with D uncertain. Germline CDR1 is MNHEY and CDR2 is SMNVEV (reference sequence). This CDR3 contains 15 residues. The CDR3 loop is CASSPRVGVDTEAFF. The CDR3 DNA is TGTGCCAGCAGTCCTCGGGTCGGAGTCGACACCGAAGCTTTCTTT.

By sample share, this clone is medium-sized. The chain has TRBV6-1 and TRBJ1-1, with TRBD1 matching over 7 bases. V shed 6 bases and J 5 bases; nucleotides not matched to a gene: 9. The CDR3 covers 14 residues. Germline V gives CDR1 MNHNS, CDR2 SASEGT. CDR3 amino acids: CASRTYRGWTEAFF. Written as DNA, the CDR3 is TGTGCCAGCAGAACCTACAGGGGTTGGACTGAAGCTTTCTTT.